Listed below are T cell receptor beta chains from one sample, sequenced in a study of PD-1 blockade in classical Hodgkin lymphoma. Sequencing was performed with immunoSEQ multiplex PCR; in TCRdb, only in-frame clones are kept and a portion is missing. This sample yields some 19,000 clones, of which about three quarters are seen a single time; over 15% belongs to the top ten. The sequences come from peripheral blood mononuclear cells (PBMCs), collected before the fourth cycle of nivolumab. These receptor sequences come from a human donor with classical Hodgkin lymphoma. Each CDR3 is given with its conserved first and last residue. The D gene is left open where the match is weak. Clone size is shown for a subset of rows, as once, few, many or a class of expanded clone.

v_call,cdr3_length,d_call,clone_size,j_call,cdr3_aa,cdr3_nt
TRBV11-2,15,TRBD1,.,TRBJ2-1,CASSLHNNRGHEQFF,TGTGCCAGCAGCTTGCACAACAACAGGGGCCATGAGCAGTTCTTC
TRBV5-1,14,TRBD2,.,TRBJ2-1,CASSATSGRLEQFF,TGCGCCAGCAGCGCGACTAGCGGGAGGCTTGAGCAGTTCTTC
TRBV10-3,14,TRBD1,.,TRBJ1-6,CAISRDRGDSPLHF,TGTGCCATCAGCCGGGACAGGGGAGATTCACCCCTCCACTTT
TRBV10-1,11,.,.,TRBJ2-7,CASGQSYEQYF,TGCGCCAGTGGACAGTCCTACGAGCAGTACTTC
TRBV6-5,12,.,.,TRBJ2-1,CASSQNDNEQFF,TGTGCCAGCAGTCAAAACGACAATGAGCAGTTCTTC
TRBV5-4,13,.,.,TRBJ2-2,CASSLLSSGELFF,TGTGCCAGCAGCTTGTTGAGCTCTGGGGAGCTGTTTTTT
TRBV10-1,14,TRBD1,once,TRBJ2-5,CASSDSGGLETQYF,TGCGCCAGCAGTGATTCAGGGGGTTTGGAGACCCAGTACTTC
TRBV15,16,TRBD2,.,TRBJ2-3,CATSRGGLAETDTQYF,TGTGCCACCAGCAGAGGTGGACTAGCGGAGACAGATACGCAGTATTTT
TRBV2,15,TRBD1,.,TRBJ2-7,CASRAGTGMGDEQYF,TGTGCCAGCAGAGCCGGGACAGGGATGGGAGACGAGCAGTACTTC
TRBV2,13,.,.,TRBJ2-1,CASRTSRGNEQFF,TGTGCCAGCAGGACTTCCCGGGGAAATGAGCAGTTCTTC
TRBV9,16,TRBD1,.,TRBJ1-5,CASSPGTGNSNQPQHF,TGTGCCAGCAGCCCTGGGACAGGAAATAGCAATCAGCCCCAGCATTTT
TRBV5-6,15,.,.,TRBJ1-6,CASRTRDTYNSPLHF,TGTGCCAGCAGGACCCGGGACACCTATAATTCACCCCTCCACTTT
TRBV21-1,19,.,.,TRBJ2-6,CASSKQWAGEVLRANVLTF,.
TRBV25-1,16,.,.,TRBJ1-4,CASSEIRGATNEKLFF,TGTGCCAGCAGTGAAATAAGGGGCGCAACTAATGAAAAACTGTTTTTT
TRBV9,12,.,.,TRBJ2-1,CASSAPRGEQFF,TGTGCCAGCAGCGCACCTAGGGGTGAGCAGTTCTTC
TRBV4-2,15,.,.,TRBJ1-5,CASSQGVGVAQPQHF,TGTGCCAGCAGCCAAGGTGTGGGGGTGGCTCAGCCCCAGCATTTT
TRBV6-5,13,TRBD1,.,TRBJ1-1,CASSRDRRYEAFF,TGTGCCAGCAGCAGGGACAGGCGTTATGAAGCTTTCTTT
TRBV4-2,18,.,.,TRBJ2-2,CASSHPDTAESNTGELFF,TGTGCCAGCAGCCACCCGGACACAGCCGAATCGAACACCGGGGAGCTGTTTTTT
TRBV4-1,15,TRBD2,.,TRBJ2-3,CASSLGAGVSDTQYF,TGCGCCAGCAGCCTCGGAGCGGGAGTCTCAGATACGCAGTATTTT
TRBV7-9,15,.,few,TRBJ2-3,CASSLAGSRTDTQYF,TGTGCCAGCAGCTTAGCCGGGAGTCGCACAGATACGCAGTATTTT
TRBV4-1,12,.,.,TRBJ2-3,CASSQEGDTQYF,TGCGCCAGCAGCCAAGAAGGAGATACGCAGTATTTT
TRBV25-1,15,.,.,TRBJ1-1,CASSEFGGMNTEAFF,TGTGCCAGCAGTGAATTCGGGGGAATGAACACTGAAGCTTTCTTT
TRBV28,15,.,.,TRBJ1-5,CASSPRTGTNQPQHF,TGTGCCAGCAGTCCCCGGACGGGGACCAATCAGCCCCAGCATTTT
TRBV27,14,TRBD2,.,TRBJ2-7,CASSWASGRSEQYF,TGTGCCAGCAGTTGGGCTAGCGGGCGAAGCGAGCAGTACTTC
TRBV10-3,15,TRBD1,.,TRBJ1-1,CAISETGQGATEAFF,TGTGCCATCAGTGAGACTGGGCAGGGGGCAACTGAAGCTTTCTTT
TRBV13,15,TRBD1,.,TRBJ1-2,CASSRGTGDGYGYTF,TGTGCCAGCAGCCGTGGGACAGGGGACGGCTATGGCTACACCTTC
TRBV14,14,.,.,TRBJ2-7,CASSQTGPSYEQYF,TGTGCCAGCAGCCAGACCGGGCCTTCCTACGAGCAGTACTTC
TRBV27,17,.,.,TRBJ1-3,CASSPKGGSSSRGTIYF,TGTGCCAGCAGTCCGAAGGGGGGATCTAGCTCTAGGGGCACCATATATTTT
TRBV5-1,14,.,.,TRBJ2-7,CASSLDGPDREQYF,TGCGCCAGCAGCTTGGACGGCCCCGATCGAGAGCAGTACTTC
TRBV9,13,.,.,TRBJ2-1,CASSVEIENEQFF,TGTGCCAGCAGCGTAGAAATAGAAAATGAGCAGTTCTTC
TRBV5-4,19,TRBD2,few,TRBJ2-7,CASSTKRGTSGSRGYEQYF,TGCGCCAGCAGCACTAAACGCGGGACTAGCGGGAGCCGAGGCTACGAGCAGTACTTC
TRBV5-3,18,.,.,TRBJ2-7,CARSLAQLQAAGAYEQYF,TGTGCCAGAAGCTTGGCTCAATTACAGGCTGCAGGGGCCTACGAGCAGTACTTC
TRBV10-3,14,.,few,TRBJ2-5,CAISQSGPQETQYF,TGTGCCATCAGTCAAAGCGGGCCCCAAGAGACCCAGTACTTC
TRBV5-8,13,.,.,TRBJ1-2,CASTYPDVYGYTF,TGTGCCAGCACCTATCCCGACGTCTATGGCTACACCTTC
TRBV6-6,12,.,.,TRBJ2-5,CASTGGVETQYF,TGTGCCAGCACCGGGGGAGTGGAGACCCAGTACTTC
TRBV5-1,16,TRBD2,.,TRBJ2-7,CASSLMASGLVYEQYF,TGTGCCAGCAGCTTGATGGCTAGCGGGCTCGTCTACGAGCAGTACTTC
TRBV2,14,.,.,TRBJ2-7,CASSGQLLDYEQYF,TGTGCCAGCAGTGGACAGCTCCTTGACTACGAGCAGTACTTC
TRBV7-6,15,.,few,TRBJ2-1,CASSRTTSSYNEQFF,TGTGCCAGCAGCCGGACTACCAGCTCCTACAATGAGCAGTTCTTC
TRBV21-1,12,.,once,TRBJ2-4,CASKLAKNIQYF,TGTGCCAGCAAACTAGCCAAAAACATTCAGTACTTC
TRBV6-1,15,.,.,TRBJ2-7,CASSEGAGSSYEQYF,TGTGCCAGCAGTGAAGGTGCGGGTAGCTCCTACGAGCAGTACTTC
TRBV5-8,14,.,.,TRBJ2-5,CASSLKGLDETQYF,TGTGCCAGCAGCTTGAAGGGGCTGGACGAGACCCAGTACTTC
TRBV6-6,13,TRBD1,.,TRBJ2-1,CATTGTGGFEQFF,TGTGCCACTACAGGGACAGGGGGATTTGAGCAGTTCTTC
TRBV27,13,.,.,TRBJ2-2,CASSLSRGGELFF,TGTGCCAGCAGTTTGAGTAGGGGCGGGGAGCTGTTTTTT
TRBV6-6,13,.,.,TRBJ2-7,CASKSGLIFEQYF,TGTGCCAGCAAGAGCGGACTGATCTTTGAGCAGTACTTC
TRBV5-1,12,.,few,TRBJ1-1,CASSLGGFEAFF,TGCGCCAGCAGCTTGGGTGGTTTTGAAGCTTTCTTT
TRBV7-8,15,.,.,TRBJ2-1,CASSTRTGSDNEQFF,TGTGCCAGCAGCACGAGGACTGGGTCCGACAATGAGCAGTTCTTC
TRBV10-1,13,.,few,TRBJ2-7,CASSEGRHREQYF,TGCGCCAGCAGTGAGGGAAGGCACCGGGAGCAGTACTTC
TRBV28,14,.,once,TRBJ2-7,CASSRSGRAYEQYF,TGTGCCAGCAGCAGAAGCGGTCGTGCCTACGAGCAGTACTTC